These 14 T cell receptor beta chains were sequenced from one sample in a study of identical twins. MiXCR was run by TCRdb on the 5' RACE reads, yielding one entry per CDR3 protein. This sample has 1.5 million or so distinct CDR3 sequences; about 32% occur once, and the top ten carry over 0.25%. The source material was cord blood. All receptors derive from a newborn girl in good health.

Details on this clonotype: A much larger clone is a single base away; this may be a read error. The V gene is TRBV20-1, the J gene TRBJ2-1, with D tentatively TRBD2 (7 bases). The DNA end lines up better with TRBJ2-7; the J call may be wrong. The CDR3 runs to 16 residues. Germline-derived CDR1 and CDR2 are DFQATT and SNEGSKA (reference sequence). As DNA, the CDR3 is TGCAGTGCTAGAGATCGCGGGGGCCGATCCTACAATGAGCAGTACTTC. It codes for CSARDRGGRSYNEQYF.

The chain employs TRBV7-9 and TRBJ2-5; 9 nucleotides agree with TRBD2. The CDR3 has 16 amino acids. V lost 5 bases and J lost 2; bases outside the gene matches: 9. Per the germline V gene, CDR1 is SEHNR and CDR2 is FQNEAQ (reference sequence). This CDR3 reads CASSPGLALPQETQYF. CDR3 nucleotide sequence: TGTGCCAGCAGCCCTGGACTAGCGTTGCCTCAAGAGACCCAGTACTTC. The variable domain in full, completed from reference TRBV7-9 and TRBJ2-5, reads DTGVSQNPRHKITKRGQNVTFRCDPISEHNRLYWYRQTLGQGPEFLTYFQNEAQLEKSRLLSDRFSAERPKGSFSTLEIQRTEQGDSAMYLCASSPGLALPQETQYFGPGTRLLVL.

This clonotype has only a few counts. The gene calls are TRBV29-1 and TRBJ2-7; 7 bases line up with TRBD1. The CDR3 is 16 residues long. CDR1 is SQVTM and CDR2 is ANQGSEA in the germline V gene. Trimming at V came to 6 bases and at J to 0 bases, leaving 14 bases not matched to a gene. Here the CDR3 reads CSVGYGPGTASYEQYF. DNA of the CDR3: TGCAGCGTGGGTTACGGACCCGGGACAGCCTCCTACGAGCAGTACTTC.

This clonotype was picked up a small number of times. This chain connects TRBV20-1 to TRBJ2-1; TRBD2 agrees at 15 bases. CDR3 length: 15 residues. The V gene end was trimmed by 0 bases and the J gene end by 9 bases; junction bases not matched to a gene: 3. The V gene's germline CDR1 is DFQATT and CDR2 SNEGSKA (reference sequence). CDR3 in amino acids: CSARDRGLAGGEQFF. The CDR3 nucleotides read TGCAGTGCTAGAGATCGGGGACTAGCGGGGGGTGAGCAGTTCTTC.

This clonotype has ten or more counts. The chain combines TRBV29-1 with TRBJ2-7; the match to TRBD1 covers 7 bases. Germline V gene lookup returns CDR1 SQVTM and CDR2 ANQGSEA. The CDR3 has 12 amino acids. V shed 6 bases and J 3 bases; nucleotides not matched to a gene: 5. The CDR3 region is CSVTGKGYEQYF. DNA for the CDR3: TGCAGCGTGACAGGGAAGGGCTACGAGCAGTACTTC.

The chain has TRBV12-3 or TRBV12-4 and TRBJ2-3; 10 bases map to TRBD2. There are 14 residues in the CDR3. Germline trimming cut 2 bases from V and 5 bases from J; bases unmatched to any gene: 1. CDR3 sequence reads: CASSLKRGGDTQYF. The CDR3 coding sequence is TGTGCCAGCAGTTTAAAGCGGGGGGGAGATACGCAGTATTTT.

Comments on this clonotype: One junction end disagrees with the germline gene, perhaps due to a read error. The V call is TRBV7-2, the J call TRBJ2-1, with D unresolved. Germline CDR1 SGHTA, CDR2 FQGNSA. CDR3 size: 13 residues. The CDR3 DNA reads TGTGCCAACAGCTTACCGGGCTACAATGAGCAGTTCTTC. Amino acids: CANSLPGYNEQFF.

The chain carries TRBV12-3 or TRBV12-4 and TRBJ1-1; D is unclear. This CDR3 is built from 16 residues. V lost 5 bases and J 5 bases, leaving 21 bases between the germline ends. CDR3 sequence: CASSPGGPGVGTEAFF. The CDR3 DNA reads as TGTGCCAGCAGTCCAGGAGGCCCCGGGGTTGGGACTGAAGCTTTCTTT.

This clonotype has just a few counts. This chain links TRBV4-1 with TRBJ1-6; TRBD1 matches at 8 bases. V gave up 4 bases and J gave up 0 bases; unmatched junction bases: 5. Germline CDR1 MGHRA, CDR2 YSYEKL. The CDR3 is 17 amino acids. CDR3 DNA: TGCGCCAGCAGCCCAGGACAGGGCCGCTCCTATAATTCACCCCTCCACTTT. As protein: CASSPGQGRSYNSPLHF.

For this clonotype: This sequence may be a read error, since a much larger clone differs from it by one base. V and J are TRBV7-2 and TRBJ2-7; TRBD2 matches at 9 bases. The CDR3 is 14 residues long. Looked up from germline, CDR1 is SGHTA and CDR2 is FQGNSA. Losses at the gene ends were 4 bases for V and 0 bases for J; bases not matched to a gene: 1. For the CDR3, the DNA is TGTGCCAGCAGCTGGGGACTAGCCTCCTACGAGCAGTACTTC. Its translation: CASSWGLASYEQYF. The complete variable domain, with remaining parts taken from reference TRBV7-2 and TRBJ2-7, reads GAGVSQSPSNKVTEKGKDVELRCDPISGHTALYWYRQSLGQGLEFLIYFQGNSAPDKSGLPSDRFSAERTGGSVSTLTIQRTQQEDSAVYLCASSWGLASYEQYFGPGTRLTVT.

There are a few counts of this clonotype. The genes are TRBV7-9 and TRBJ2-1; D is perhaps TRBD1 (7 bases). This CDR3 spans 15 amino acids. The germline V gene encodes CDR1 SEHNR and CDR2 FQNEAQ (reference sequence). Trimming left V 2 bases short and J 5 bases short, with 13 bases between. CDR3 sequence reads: CASSLQGGQNNEQFF. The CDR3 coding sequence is TGTGCCAGCAGCTTACAGGGGGGACAAAACAATGAGCAGTTCTTC.

The CDR3 spells CASRTTGGMNTEAFF. The DNA for the CDR3 is TGTGCCAGCAGGACGACAGGGGGGATGAACACTGAAGCTTTCTTT. The V gene is TRBV28, the J gene TRBJ1-1, with 9 bases identical to TRBD1. The junction had 5 bases not matched to a gene; V was cut back by 6 bases and J by 0 bases. Germline V lookup: CDR1 MDHEN, CDR2 SYDVKM. The CDR3 runs to 15 residues.

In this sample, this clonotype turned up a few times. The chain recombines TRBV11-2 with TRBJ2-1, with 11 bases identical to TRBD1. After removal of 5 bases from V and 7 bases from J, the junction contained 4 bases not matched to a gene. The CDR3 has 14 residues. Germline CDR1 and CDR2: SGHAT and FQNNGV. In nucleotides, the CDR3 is TGTGCCAGCAGCACCGGGACAGGGGGAAATGAGCAGTTCTTC. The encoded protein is CASSTGTGGNEQFF.

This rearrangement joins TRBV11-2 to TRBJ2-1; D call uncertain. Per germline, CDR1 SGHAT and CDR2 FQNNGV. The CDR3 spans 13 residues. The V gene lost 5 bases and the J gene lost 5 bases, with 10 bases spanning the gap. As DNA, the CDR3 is TGTGCCAGCAGCCCCCGGGTAGACAATGAGCAGTTCTTC. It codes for CASSPRVDNEQFF. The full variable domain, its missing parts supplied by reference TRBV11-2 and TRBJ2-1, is EAGVAQSPRYKIIEKRQSVAFWCNPISGHATLYWYQQILGQGPKLLIQFQNNGVVDDSQLPKDRFSAERLKGVDSTLKIQPAKLEDSAVYLCASSPRVDNEQFFGPGTRLTVL.